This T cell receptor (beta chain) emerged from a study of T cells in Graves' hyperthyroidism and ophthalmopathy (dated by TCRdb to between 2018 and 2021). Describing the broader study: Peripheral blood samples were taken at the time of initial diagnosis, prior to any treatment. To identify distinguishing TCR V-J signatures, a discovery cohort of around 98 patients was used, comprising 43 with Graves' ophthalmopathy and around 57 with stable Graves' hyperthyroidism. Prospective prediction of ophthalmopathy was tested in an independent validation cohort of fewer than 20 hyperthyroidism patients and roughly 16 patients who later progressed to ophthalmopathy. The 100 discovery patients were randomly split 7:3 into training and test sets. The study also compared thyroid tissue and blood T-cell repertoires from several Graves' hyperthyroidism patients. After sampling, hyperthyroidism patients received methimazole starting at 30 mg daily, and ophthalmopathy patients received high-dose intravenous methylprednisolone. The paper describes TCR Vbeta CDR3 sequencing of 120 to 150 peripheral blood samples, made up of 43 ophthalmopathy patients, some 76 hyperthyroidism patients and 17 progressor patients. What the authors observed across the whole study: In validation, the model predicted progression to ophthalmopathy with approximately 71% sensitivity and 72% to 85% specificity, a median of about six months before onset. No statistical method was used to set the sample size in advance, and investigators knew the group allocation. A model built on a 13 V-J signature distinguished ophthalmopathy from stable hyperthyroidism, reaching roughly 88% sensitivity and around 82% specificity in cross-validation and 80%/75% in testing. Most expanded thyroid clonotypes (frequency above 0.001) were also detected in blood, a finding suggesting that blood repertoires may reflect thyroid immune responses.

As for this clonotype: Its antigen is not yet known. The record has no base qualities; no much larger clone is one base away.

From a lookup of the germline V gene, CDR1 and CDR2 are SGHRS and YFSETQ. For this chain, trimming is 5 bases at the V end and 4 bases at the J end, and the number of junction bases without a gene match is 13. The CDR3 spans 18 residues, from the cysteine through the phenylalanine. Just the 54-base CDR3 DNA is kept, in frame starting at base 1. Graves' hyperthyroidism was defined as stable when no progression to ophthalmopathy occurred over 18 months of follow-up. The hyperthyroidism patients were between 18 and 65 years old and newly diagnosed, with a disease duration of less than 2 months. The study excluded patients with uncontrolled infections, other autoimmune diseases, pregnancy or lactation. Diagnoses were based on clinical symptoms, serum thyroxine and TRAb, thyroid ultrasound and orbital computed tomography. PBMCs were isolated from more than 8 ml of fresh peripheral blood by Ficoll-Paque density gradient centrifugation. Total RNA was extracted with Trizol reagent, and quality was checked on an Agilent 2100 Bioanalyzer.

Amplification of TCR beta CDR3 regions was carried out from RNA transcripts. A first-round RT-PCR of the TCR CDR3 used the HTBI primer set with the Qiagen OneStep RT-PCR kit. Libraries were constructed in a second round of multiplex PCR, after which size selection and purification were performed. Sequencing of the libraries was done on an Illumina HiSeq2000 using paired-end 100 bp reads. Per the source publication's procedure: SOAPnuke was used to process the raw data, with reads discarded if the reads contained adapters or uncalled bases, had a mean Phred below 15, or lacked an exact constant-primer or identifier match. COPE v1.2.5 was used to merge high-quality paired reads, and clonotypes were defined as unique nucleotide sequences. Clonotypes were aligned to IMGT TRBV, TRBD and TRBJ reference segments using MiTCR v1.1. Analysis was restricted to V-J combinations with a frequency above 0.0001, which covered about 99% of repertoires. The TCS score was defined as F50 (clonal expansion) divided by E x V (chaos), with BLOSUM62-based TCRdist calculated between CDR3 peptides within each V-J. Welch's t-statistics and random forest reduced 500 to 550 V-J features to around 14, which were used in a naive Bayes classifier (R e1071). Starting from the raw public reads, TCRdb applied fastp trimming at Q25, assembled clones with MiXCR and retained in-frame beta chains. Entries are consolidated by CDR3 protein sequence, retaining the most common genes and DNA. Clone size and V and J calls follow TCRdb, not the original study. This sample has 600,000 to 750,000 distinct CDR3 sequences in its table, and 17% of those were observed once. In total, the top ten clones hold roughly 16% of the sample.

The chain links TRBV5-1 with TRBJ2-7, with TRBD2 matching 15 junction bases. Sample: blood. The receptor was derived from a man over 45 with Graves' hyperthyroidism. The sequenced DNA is TGCGCCAGCAGTCCGGGACTAGCGGGAGGAATGTGGGCGTACGAGCAGTACTTC. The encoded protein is CASSPGLAGGMWAYEQYF.